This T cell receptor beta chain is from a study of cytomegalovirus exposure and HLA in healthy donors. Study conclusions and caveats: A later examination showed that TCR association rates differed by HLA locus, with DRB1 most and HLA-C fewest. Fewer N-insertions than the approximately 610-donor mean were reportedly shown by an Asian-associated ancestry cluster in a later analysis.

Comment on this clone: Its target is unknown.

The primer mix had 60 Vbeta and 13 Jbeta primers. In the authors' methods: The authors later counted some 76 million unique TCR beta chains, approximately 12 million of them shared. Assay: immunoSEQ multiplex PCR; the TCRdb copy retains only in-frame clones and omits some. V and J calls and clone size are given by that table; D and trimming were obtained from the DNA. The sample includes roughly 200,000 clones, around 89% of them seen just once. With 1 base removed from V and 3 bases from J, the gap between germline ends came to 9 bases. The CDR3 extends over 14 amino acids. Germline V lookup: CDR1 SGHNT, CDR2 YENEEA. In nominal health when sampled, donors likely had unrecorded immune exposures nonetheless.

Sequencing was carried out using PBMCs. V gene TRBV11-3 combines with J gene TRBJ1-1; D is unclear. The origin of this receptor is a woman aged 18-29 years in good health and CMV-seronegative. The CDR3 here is CASSLGVGDTEAFF. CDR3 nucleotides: TGTGCCAGCAGCTTAGGTGTCGGGGACACTGAAGCTTTCTTT.